Reported below is one T cell receptor (beta chain). The data were obtained in a study of blood T cell repertoires in COVID-19. Background on the study: Researchers got acute and convalescent COVID-19 samples from the United States, Italy and Spain.

In assigning cohorts, the study relied on participant-reported clinical history. In the 2 weeks before study entry, exposed participants met a COVID-19 case, which was PCR-confirmed or clinician-diagnosed. Sequencing was performed with immunoSEQ multiplex PCR; in TCRdb, only in-frame clones are kept and a portion is missing. The table has fewer than 250,000 clones, over 80% seen once; the top ten hold 3% to 3.5%. This CDR3 is 12 amino acids long. Germline V gene data show CDR1 as SGHDT and CDR2 as YYEEEE. V shed 0 bases and J shed 10 bases, with 8 bases lying between them. The source material was PBMCs or T cells enriched from blood (not recorded which). This sequence originates from a woman aged 30 to 39 who had been exposed to COVID-19. The rearrangement links TRBV5-6 to TRBJ2-1, with a weak D call TRBD1 (5 bases). DNA for the CDR3: TGTGCCAGCAGCTTGGGGGGCCTGGAGCAGTTCTTC. Encoded protein: CASSLGGLEQFF. Drawing the rest from reference TRBV5-6 and TRBJ2-1, the complete variable domain is DAGVTQSPTHLIKTRGQQVTLRCSPKSGHDTVSWYQQALGQGPQFIFQYYEEEERQRGNFPDRFSGHQFPNYSSELNVNALLLGDSALYLCASSLGGLEQFFGPGTRLTVL.